A single T cell receptor beta chain is shown here with its context. The antigen remains undetermined. In the source study's methods: Differences in CDR3 between clinicopathological groups were drawn on to build a classifier intended to discriminate distant-metastatic papillary thyroid cancer patients. TCRdb re-processed the PCR reads through MiXCR. None of the V and J calls come from the authors' own analysis; TCRdb made them. The sample yields 8,500 to 13,000 clones, under 30% seen once. All patients reached thyroid surgery having received no treatment beforehand. This sample stems from a study of metastatic and nonmetastatic thyroid tumors. Turning to the study itself: The study looked at repertoires side by side in blood and in tumor or nodule tissue from malignant and benign thyroid patients.

Findings and limits, study-wide: In blood and tumor, TCR beta diversity was reportedly significantly higher in malignant thyroid tumors than in benign nodules.

CDR1 is MDHEN and CDR2 is SYDVKM in the germline V gene. V shed 11 bases and J shed 3 bases, with 7 bases lying between them. The CDR3 loop spans 10 amino acids. The clonotype originates from a female donor with papillary thyroid cancer or a benign thyroid nodule (not recorded which). Some clones in this sample may be carry-over from other donors' samples. Sequences were obtained from tumor tissue. The chain employs TRBV28 and TRBJ2-5; D uncertain. In nucleotides, the CDR3 is TGTGCCTGTGGGGAAGAGACCCAGTACTTC. Translated, it gives CACGEETQYF.